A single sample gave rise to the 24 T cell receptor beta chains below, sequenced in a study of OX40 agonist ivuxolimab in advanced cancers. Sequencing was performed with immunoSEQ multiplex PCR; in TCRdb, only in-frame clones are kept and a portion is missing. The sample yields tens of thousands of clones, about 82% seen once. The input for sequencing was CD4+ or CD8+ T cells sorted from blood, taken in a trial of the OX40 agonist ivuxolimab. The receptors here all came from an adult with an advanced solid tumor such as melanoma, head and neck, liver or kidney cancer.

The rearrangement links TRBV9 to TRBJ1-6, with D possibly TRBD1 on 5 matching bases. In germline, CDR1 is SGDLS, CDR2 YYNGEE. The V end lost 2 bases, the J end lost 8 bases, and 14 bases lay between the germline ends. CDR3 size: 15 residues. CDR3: CASSVQGFGDSPLHF. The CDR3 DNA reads TGTGCCAGCAGCGTTCAGGGTTTCGGAGATTCACCCCTCCACTTT.

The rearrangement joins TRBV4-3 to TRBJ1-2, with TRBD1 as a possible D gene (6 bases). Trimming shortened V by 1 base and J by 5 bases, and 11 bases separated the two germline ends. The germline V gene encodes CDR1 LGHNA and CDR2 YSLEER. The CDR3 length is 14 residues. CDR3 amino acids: CASSQGGDRYGYTF. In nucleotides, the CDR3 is TGCGCCAGCAGCCAAGGGGGAGACAGGTATGGCTACACCTTC.

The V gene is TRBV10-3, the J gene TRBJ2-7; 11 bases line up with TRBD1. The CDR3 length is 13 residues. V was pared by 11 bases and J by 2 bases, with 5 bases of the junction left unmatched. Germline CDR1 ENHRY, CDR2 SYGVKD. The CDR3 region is CAVTGQGAYEQYF. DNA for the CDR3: TGTGCCGTGACGGGACAGGGGGCCTACGAGCAGTACTTC.

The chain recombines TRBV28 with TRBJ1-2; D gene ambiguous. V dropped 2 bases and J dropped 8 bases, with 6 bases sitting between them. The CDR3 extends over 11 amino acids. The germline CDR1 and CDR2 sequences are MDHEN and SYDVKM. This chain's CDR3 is CASSLGTGYTF. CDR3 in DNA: TGTGCCAGCAGTTTAGGCACGGGCTACACCTTC.

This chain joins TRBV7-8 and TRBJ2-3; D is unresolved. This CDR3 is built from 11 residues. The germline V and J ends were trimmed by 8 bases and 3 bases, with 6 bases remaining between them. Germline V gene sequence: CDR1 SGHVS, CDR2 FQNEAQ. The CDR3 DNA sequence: TGTGCCAGCCGAAGAACAGATACGCAGTATTTT. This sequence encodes CASRRTDTQYF.

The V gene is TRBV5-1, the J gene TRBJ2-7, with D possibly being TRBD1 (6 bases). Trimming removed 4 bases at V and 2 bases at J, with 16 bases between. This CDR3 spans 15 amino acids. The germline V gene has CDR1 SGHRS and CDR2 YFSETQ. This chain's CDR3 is CASSVDRTITYEQYF. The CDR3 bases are TGCGCCAGCAGCGTAGACAGGACGATTACCTACGAGCAGTACTTC.

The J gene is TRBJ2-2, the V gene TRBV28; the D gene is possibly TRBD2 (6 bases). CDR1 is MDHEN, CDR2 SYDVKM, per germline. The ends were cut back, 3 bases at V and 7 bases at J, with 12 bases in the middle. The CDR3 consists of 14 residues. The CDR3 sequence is CASSLRGDRGELFF. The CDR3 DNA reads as TGTGCCAGCAGTTTGCGCGGGGATCGCGGGGAGCTGTTTTTT. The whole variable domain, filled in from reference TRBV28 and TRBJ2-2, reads DVKVTQSSRYLVKRTGEKVFLECVQDMDHENMFWYRQDPGLGLRLIYFSYDVKMKEKGDIPEGYSVSREKKERFSLILESASTNQTSMYLCASSLRGDRGELFFGEGSRLTVL.

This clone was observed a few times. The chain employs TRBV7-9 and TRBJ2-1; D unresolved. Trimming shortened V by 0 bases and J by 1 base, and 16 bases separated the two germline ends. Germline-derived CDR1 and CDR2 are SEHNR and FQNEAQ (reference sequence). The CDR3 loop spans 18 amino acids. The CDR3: CASSLAIRRSRSYNEQFF. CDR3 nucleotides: TGTGCCAGCAGCTTAGCCATTAGGCGGTCGAGATCCTACAATGAGCAGTTCTTC.

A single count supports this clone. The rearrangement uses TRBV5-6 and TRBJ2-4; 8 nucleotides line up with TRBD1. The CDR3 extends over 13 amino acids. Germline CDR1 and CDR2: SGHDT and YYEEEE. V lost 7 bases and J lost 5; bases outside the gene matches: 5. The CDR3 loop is CASSVQGENIQYF. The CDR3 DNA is TGTGCCAGCTCAGTACAGGGGGAAAACATTCAGTACTTC.

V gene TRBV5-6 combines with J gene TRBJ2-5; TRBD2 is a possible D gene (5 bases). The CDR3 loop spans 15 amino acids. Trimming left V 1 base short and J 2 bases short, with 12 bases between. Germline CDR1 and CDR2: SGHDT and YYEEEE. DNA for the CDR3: TGTGCCAGCAGCTTGAGCAGCGGTGTACAAGAGACCCAGTACTTC. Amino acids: CASSLSSGVQETQYF.

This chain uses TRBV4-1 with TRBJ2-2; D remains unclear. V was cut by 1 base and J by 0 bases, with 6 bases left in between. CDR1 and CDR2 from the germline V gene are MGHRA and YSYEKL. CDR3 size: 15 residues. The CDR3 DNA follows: TGCGCCAGCAGCCAAGCTACCGCGAACACCGGGGAGCTGTTTTTT. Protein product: CASSQATANTGELFF.

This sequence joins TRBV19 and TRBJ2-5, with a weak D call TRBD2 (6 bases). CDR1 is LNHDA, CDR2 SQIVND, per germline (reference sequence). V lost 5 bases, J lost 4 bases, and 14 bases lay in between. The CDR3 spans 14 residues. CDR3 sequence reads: CASSRQGGRETQYF. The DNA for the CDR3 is TGTGCCAGTAGTCGTCAGGGAGGCCGAGAGACCCAGTACTTC.

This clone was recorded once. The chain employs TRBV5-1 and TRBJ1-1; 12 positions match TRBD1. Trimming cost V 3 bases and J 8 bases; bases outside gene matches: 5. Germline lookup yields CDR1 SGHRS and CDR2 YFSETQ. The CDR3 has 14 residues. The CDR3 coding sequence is TGCGCCAGCAGCTCCGGGACAGGGGGCACCGAAGCTTTCTTT. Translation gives CASSSGTGGTEAFF.

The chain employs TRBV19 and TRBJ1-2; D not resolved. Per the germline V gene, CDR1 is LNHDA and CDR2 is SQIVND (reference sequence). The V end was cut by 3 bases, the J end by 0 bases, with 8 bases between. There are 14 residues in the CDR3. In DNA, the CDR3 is TGTGCCAGTAGTATGGTACAAACTAACTATGGCTACACCTTC. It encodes CASSMVQTNYGYTF.

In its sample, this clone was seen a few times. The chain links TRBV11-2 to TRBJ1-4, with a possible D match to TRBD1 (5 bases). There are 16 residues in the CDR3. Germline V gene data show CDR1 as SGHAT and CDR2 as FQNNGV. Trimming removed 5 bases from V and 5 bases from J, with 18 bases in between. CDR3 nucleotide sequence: TGTGCCAGCAGCAGAGCAAGGACGGGGGAGAATGAAAAACTGTTTTTT. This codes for CASSRARTGENEKLFF. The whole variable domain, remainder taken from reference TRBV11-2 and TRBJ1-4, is EAGVAQSPRYKIIEKRQSVAFWCNPISGHATLYWYQQILGQGPKLLIQFQNNGVVDDSQLPKDRFSAERLKGVDSTLKIQPAKLEDSAVYLCASSRARTGENEKLFFGSGTQLSVL.

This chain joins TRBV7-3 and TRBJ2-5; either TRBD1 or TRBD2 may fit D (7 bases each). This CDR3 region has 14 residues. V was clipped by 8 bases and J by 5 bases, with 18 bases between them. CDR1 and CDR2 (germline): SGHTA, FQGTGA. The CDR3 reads CASAQGGPGETQYF. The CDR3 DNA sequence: TGTGCCAGCGCCCAGGGGGGGCCGGGGGAGACCCAGTACTTC.

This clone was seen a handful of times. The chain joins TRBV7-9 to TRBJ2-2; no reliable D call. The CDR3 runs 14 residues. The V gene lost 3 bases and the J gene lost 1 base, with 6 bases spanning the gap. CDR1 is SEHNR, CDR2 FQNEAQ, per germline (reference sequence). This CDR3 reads CASSLAENTGELFF. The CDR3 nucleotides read TGTGCCAGCAGCTTGGCGGAGAACACCGGGGAGCTGTTTTTT.

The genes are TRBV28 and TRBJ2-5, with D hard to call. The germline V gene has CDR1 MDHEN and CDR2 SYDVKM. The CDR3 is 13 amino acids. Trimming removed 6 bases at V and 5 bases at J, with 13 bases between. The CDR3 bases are TGTGCCAGCAGCCCACCCCCGAGGGAGACCCAGTACTTC. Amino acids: CASSPPPRETQYF.

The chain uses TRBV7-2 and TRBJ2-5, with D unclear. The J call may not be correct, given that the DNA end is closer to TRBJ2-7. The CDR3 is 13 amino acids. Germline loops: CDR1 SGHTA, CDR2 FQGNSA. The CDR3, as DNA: TGTGCCAGCAGCTACCAACAGATCTACGAGCAGTACTTC. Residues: CASSYQQIYEQYF.

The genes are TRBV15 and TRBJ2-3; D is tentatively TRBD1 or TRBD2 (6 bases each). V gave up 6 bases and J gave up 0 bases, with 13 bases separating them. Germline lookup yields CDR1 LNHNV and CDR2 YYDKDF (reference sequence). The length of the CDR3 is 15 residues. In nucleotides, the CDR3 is TGTGCCACCAGTCGGTGGAGGGGGAGCACAGATACGCAGTATTTT. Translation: CATSRWRGSTDTQYF.

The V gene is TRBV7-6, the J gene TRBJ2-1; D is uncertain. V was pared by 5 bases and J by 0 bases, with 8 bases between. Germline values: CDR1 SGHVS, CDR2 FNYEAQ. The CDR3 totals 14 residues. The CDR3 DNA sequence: TGTGCCAGCAGCGCCTATAGCTCCTACAATGAGCAGTTCTTC. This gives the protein CASSAYSSYNEQFF.

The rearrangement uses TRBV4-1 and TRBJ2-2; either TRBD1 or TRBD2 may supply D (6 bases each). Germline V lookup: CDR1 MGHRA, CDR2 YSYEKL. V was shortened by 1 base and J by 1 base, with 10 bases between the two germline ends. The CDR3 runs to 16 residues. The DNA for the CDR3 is TGCGCCAGCAGCCAAGGGAGGGGGTGGAACACCGGGGAGCTGTTTTTT. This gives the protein CASSQGRGWNTGELFF.

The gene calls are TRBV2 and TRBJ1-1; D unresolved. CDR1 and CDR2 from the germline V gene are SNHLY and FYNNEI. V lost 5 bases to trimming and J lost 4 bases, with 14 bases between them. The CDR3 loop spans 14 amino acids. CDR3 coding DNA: TGTGCCAGCAGTAGGACCCACTCCGCCACTGAAGCTTTCTTT. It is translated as CASSRTHSATEAFF.

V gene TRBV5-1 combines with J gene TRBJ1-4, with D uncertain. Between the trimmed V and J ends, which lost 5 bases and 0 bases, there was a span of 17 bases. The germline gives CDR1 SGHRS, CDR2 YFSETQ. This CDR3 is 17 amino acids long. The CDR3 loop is CASRPGVGSATNEKLFF. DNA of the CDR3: TGCGCCAGCAGGCCCGGGGTCGGTAGTGCAACTAATGAAAAACTGTTTTTT.